Below, one T cell receptor (beta chain) is given with its context. Its antigen is as yet unknown. The CDR3 extends over 15 amino acids. V was shortened by 2 bases and J by 7 bases, with 15 bases between the two germline ends. Germline values: CDR1 MDHEN, CDR2 SYDVKM. These data belong to a study of shared clonotypes between healthy human individuals. Whole-study findings and limits: Specimens sampled were limited to blood, with tissue repertoires likely differing.

The genomic DNA of each subset was split evenly across several immunoSEQ plates. Here immunoSEQ multiplex PCR was the method, and the copy in TCRdb shows in-frame clones only, minus some. The repertoire holds 1,400,000 or so clones, with just under 99% as singletons. Every donor was a Caucasian adult from Nashville, Tennessee. Partitioning of CD4+ cells yielded a CD45RA+ naive subset and a CD45RA-negative memory subset. Sequenced: naive CD4+ T cells sorted from blood. Subset defined: CD45RA+ positively selected. The receptor was isolated from a man aged 25 to 40 in good health. The chain links TRBV28 to TRBJ2-1, with D tentatively TRBD2 (5 bases). CDR3 sequence reads: CASSLERAKLNEQFF. In nucleotides, the CDR3 is TGTGCCAGCAGTTTAGAGAGGGCCAAGTTGAATGAGCAGTTCTTC.